These 20 T cell receptor beta chains originate from one sample sequenced in a study of T-cell memory formation after mild COVID-19. TCRdb processed the 5' RACE reads anew with MiXCR; each CDR3 protein has one entry. The table records about 360,000 distinct CDR3 sequences, 13% of them present only once. Sequenced material: PBMCs or a T cell subset sorted from them (not recorded which). Every receptor here comes from a man in his late teens or twenties who had mild COVID-19 (a few samples of this study predate the infection). Cell type and time point are not known.

V is TRBV28 and J is TRBJ2-7; D is uncertain. Germline CDR1 MDHEN, CDR2 SYDVKM. The CDR3 is 14 amino acids. V was trimmed by 5 bases and J by 3 bases, leaving 14 bases between them. The chain's CDR3 is CASSPTILDYEQYV. The DNA for the CDR3 is TGTGCCAGCAGTCCCACCATCCTAGACTACGAGCAGTACGTC.

This clonotype occurred a few times. The V gene is TRBV28, the J gene TRBJ2-7; a weak D match, TRBD2 (6 bases). The V gene lost 4 bases and the J gene lost 4 bases, with 8 bases spanning the gap. CDR1 MDHEN and CDR2 SYDVKM come from the germline V gene. The CDR3 extends over 12 amino acids. The CDR3 sequence: CASSSEGYEQYV. Written as DNA, the CDR3 is TGTGCCAGCAGTTCGGAGGGGTACGAGCAGTACGTC.

CDR3 protein: CASSGRQLNEKLFF. In DNA form, the CDR3 reads TGTGCCAGCAGTGGACGACAGCTTAATGAAAAACTGTTTTTT. V is TRBV12-3 or TRBV12-4 and J is TRBJ1-4; the D gene is possibly TRBD1 (5 bases). V was pared by 5 bases and J by 4 bases, with 11 bases between. This CDR3 is 14 amino acids long.

This clonotype was counted only a few times. CDR3 in amino acids: CASRTRQGWDTGELFF. CDR3 coding DNA: TGTGCCAGCAGGACGCGACAGGGATGGGACACCGGGGAGCTGTTTTTT. V gene TRBV7-2 combines with J gene TRBJ2-2; TRBD1 matches 7 bases. The length of the CDR3 is 16 residues. Germline-derived CDR1 and CDR2 are SGHTA and FQGNSA. V was pared by 6 bases and J by 3 bases, with 10 bases of the junction left unmatched. The variable domain in full, completed from reference TRBV7-2 and TRBJ2-2, reads GAGVSQSPSNKVTEKGKDVELRCDPISGHTALYWYRQSLGQGLEFLIYFQGNSAPDKSGLPSDRFSAERTGGSVSTLTIQRTQQEDSAVYLCASRTRQGWDTGELFFGEGSRLTVL.

The CDR3: CASSFGGLSYNSPLHF. CDR3 bases: TGTGCCAGCAGCTTTGGCGGGCTGTCCTATAATTCACCCCTCCACTTT. This chain uses TRBV7-8 with TRBJ1-6; D gene uncertain. Germline-derived CDR1 and CDR2 are SGHVS and FQNEAQ. V lost 3 bases, J lost 1 base, and 10 bases lay in between. This CDR3 has 16 amino acids.

This clonotype occurred a few times. This rearrangement joins TRBV10-3 to TRBJ1-2; no reliable D call. The CDR3 consists of 13 residues. Trimming cost V 8 bases and J 7 bases, with 17 bases left between them. Per the germline V gene, CDR1 is ENHRY and CDR2 is SYGVKD. The CDR3: CAIGNPSESGYTF. The CDR3, as DNA: TGTGCCATCGGGAACCCGAGCGAGAGTGGCTACACCTTC.

CDR3 residues: CASSSPILGGSNTGELFF. The DNA for the CDR3 is TGTGCCAGCAGTTCCCCGATATTAGGGGGCTCGAACACCGGGGAGCTGTTTTTT. The rearrangement uses TRBV28 and TRBJ2-2; 7 nucleotides align to TRBD1. In germline, CDR1 is MDHEN, CDR2 SYDVKM. The CDR3 is made up of 18 amino acids. With V trimmed by 4 bases and J by 0 bases, 11 bases remained unmatched.

V gene TRBV3-1 combines with J gene TRBJ1-6, with a tentative D call TRBD1 (6 bases). V shed 5 bases and J shed 10 bases, with 15 bases lying between them. This CDR3 region has 14 residues. Germline assignment: CDR1 LGHDT and CDR2 YNNKEL (reference sequence). For the CDR3, the DNA is TGTGCCAGCAGCGTCGTGGGGGCCGGATCACCCCTCCACTTT. It encodes CASSVVGAGSPLHF.

This clonotype was counted a few times. This CDR3 is CASSLGQGGIQYF. The CDR3 DNA is TGCGCCAGCAGCTTGGGGCAGGGCGGCATTCAGTACTTC. The chain combines TRBV5-1 with TRBJ2-4; a possible D gene is TRBD1 (5 bases). The ends were cut back, 0 bases at V and 9 bases at J, with 10 bases in the middle. The germline V gene has CDR1 SGHRS and CDR2 YFSETQ. The CDR3 has 13 residues.

In its sample, this clonotype was seen many times. The genes are TRBV4-1 and TRBJ2-4; D tentatively fits TRBD1 or TRBD2 (5 bases each). From germline, CDR1 is MGHRA and CDR2 YSYEKL. CDR3 length: 16 residues. With 0 bases removed from V and 6 bases from J, the gap between germline ends came to 15 bases. CDR3 in DNA: TGCGCCAGCAGCCAAGATTTGTGGGGGTTGCGAAACATTCAGTACTTC. Its translation is CASSQDLWGLRNIQYF.

The rearrangement links TRBV28 to TRBJ2-7; D is unresolved. Germline V gene data show CDR1 as MDHEN and CDR2 as SYDVKM. The germline V and J ends were trimmed by 3 bases and 5 bases, with 5 bases remaining between them. This CDR3 has 11 residues. CDR3 sequence (DNA): TGTGCCAGCAGTTTCCTGAACGAGCAGTACGTC. This gives the protein CASSFLNEQYV.

This clonotype was detected a few times. This rearrangement joins TRBV6-4 to TRBJ1-4, with a tentative D call TRBD1 (5 bases). Germline values: CDR1 MRHNA, CDR2 SNTAGT. The CDR3 covers 13 residues. The CDR3 region is CGRGGATNEKLFF. The DNA of the CDR3 is TGTGGAAGGGGAGGGGCAACTAATGAAAAACTGTTTTTT.

The table lists this clonotype with many counts. The rearrangement links TRBV12-3 or TRBV12-4 to TRBJ2-1; D unresolved. V was shortened by 6 bases and J by 9 bases, with 21 bases between the two germline ends. The CDR3 totals 15 residues. CDR3: CASSRDRSPVPEQFF. DNA of the CDR3: TGTGCCAGCAGCCGAGACCGGTCCCCGGTGCCTGAGCAGTTCTTC.

This clonotype was seen repeatedly, ten times or more. The genes are TRBV6-6 and TRBJ2-3; 7 nucleotides agree with TRBD2. Germline V gene lookup returns CDR1 MNHNY and CDR2 SVGAGI (reference sequence). CDR3 length equals 17 residues. With V trimmed by 6 bases and J by 0 bases, 12 bases remained unmatched. The CDR3 coding sequence is TGTGCCAGCAGATCTCGGGGTCCTAGCGGTAGCACAGATACGCAGTATTTT. It is translated as CASRSRGPSGSTDTQYF.

The sample holds a few counts of this clonotype. The V and J genes are TRBV12-3 or TRBV12-4 and TRBJ1-6; D perhaps matches TRBD1 (5 bases). The CDR3 has 13 residues. Trimming shortened V by 3 bases and J by 13 bases, and 13 bases separated the two germline ends. The CDR3: CASSFGTGGPLHF. The CDR3 DNA sequence: TGTGCCAGCAGTTTTGGGACGGGAGGTCCCCTCCACTTT.

This clonotype has at least ten counts. The gene calls are TRBV5-1 and TRBJ1-1; 7 nucleotides agree with TRBD1. The CDR3 is made up of 14 amino acids. With 1 base clipped from V and 4 bases from J, the junction kept 4 bases outside the gene matches. CDR1 and CDR2 from the germline V gene are SGHRS and YFSETQ. CDR3 sequence (DNA): TGCGCCAGCAGCTTGCAGGGGGGCAGCACTGAAGCTTTCTTT. Amino acid sequence: CASSLQGGSTEAFF.

This clonotype was seen a handful of times. A junction end diverges from the germline sequence, so it may reflect a read error. The chain is built from TRBV7-9 and TRBJ2-3; possibly TRBD1 for D (6 bases). CDR3 size: 15 residues. Germline CDR1 reads SEHNR; CDR2 reads FQNEAQ (reference sequence). The CDR3 coding sequence is TGTGCCAGCAGCTTATTTTTCGGTGTCTCAGGGGACCCTCTTTTT. The encoded protein is CASSLFFGVSGDPLF.

Note on this clonotype: An end of the junction differs from the germline gene, which may be a read error. The rearrangement links TRBV7-7 to TRBJ2-1; D possibly corresponds to TRBD2 (5 bases). CDR1 and CDR2 from the germline V gene are SSHAT and FNYEAQ (reference sequence). The CDR3 is 14 amino acids. CDR3 nucleotides: TGTGCTAGCAGCTTAACCCGGGAAAACAATGAGCAGTTCTTC. Protein product: CASSLTRENNEQFF.

The rearrangement links TRBV7-9 to TRBJ2-5; 9 bases align to TRBD1. The CDR3 runs 16 residues. V lost 4 bases and J lost 2; bases outside the gene matches: 8. Per the germline V gene, CDR1 is SEHNR and CDR2 is FQNEAQ (reference sequence). Here the CDR3 DNA reads TGTGCCAGCAGCTCCGACCCGGGACAGGGTCAAGAGACCCAGTACTTC. This gives the protein CASSSDPGQGQETQYF.

This clonotype came up a few times. J is TRBJ2-3 and V is TRBV15; TRBD2 matches at 10 bases. Germline V gene lookup returns CDR1 LNHNV and CDR2 YYDKDF (reference sequence). This CDR3 comprises 16 residues. V shed 0 bases, J shed 1 base, and the junction held 1 base outside the gene matches. The CDR3 DNA is TGTGCCACCAGCAGAGATCTAGCGGGGGGCACAGATACGCAGTATTTT. It yields the protein CATSRDLAGGTDTQYF. The full variable domain, in which reference TRBV15 and TRBJ2-3 provide the parts outside the CDR3, is DAMVIQNPRYQVTQFGKPVTLSCSQTLNHNVMYWYQQKSSQAPKLLFHYYDKDFNNEADTPDNFQSRRPNTSFCFLDIRSPGLGDTAMYLCATSRDLAGGTDTQYFGPGTRLTVL.